A single sample gave rise to the 24 T cell receptor beta chains below, sequenced in a study of T cells after yellow fever vaccination. One entry per CDR3 protein results from TCRdb running MiXCR on the 5' RACE reads. Found here are about 320,000 distinct CDR3 sequences, around 4.4% of them singletons; the top ten hold just under 20%. The sample here was PBMCs, taken 15 days after the yellow fever booster vaccination. These receptors all come from a man between 18 and 35 years old who received the YFV17D yellow fever vaccine.

This clonotype occurred a few times. This chain joins TRBV5-1 and TRBJ2-4; 8 positions agree with TRBD1. This CDR3 is built from 14 residues. CDR1 is SGHRS and CDR2 is YFSETQ in the germline V gene. With V trimmed by 2 bases and J by 6 bases, 4 bases remained unmatched. CDR3 in amino acids: CASSLQGGGNIQYF. The CDR3 coding sequence is TGCGCCAGCAGCTTACAGGGGGGAGGAAACATTCAGTACTTC. Based on the CDR3 plus reference TRBV5-1 and TRBJ2-4, the full variable domain is KAGVTQTPRYLIKTRGQQVTLSCSPISGHRSVSWYQQTPGQGLQFLFEYFSETQRNKGNFPGRFSGRQFSNSRSEMNVSTLELGDSALYLCASSLQGGGNIQYFGAGTRLSVL.

Ten or more counts support this clonotype. The chain carries TRBV9 and TRBJ1-2; 7 nucleotides match TRBD1. CDR1 SGDLS and CDR2 YYNGEE come from the germline V gene. This CDR3 comprises 16 residues. J was trimmed by 8 bases and V by 0 bases; bases with no gene match: 13. The CDR3 region has the DNA TGTGCCAGCAGCGTAGCTTCGAGAGGGGGCCCTTCAGGCTACACCTTC. This gives the protein CASSVASRGGPSGYTF.

This clonotype showed up many times. The V call is TRBV4-1, the J call TRBJ2-4; 8 bases agree with TRBD2. V was pared by 2 bases and J by 6 bases, with 9 bases of the junction left unmatched. Germline CDR1 reads MGHRA; CDR2 reads YSYEKL. This CDR3 has 16 residues. The CDR3 spells CASSQPSGGRGNIQYF. Here the CDR3 DNA reads TGCGCCAGCAGCCAACCCTCGGGGGGGCGAGGAAACATTCAGTACTTC.

This clonotype was recorded a few times. This chain links TRBV28 with TRBJ1-5, with a tentative D call TRBD1 (5 bases). The V end lost 2 bases, the J end lost 8 bases, and 16 bases lay between the germline ends. The CDR3 is 15 residues long. Looked up from germline, CDR1 is MDHEN and CDR2 is SYDVKM. CDR3 nucleotides: TGTGCCAGCAGTTTACCAGGGCAGGGCGGGAAGCCCCAGCATTTT. Encoded protein: CASSLPGQGGKPQHF.

This clonotype has a count of ten or more. The chain has TRBV6-1 and TRBJ1-5; D is ambiguous. This CDR3 comprises 15 residues. With 5 bases removed from V and 0 bases from J, the gap between germline ends came to 11 bases. Germline V gene sequence: CDR1 MNHNS, CDR2 SASEGT. CDR3 sequence reads: CASSRGVISNQPQHF. CDR3 in DNA: TGTGCCAGCAGTCGCGGGGTAATTAGCAATCAGCCCCAGCATTTT.

The table lists this clonotype with many counts. CDR3 DNA: TGCAGTGCTAGCAGCGGGGTCATGAACACTGAAGCTTTCTTT. It yields the protein CSASSGVMNTEAFF. The chain recombines TRBV20-1 with TRBJ1-1; D unclear. Germline CDR1 and CDR2: DFQATT and SNEGSKA (reference sequence). Trimming pared 3 bases from V and 0 bases from J, leaving 11 bases between. The CDR3 spans 14 residues.

In this sample, this clonotype turned up many times. The chain combines TRBV7-2 with TRBJ2-5, with a possible D match to TRBD2 (6 bases). There are 13 residues in the CDR3. V was pared by 5 bases and J by 4 bases, with 11 bases between. Per germline, CDR1 SGHTA and CDR2 FQGNSA. CDR3 region: CASSPRERETQYF. CDR3 coding DNA: TGTGCCAGCAGCCCCCGGGAGAGAGAGACCCAGTACTTC. Together with reference TRBV7-2 and TRBJ2-5, the CDR3 gives the full variable domain: GAGVSQSPSNKVTEKGKDVELRCDPISGHTALYWYRQSLGQGLEFLIYFQGNSAPDKSGLPSDRFSAERTGGSVSTLTIQRTQQEDSAVYLCASSPRERETQYFGPGTRLLVL.

The chain employs TRBV19 and TRBJ2-2; D uncertain. V dropped 7 bases and J dropped 0 bases, with 15 bases sitting between them. CDR1 is LNHDA, CDR2 SQIVND, per germline (reference sequence). The CDR3 has 16 residues. Here the CDR3 DNA reads TGTGCCAGTACCTGGGTATCGCTCCCGAACACCGGGGAGCTGTTTTTT. Its translation: CASTWVSLPNTGELFF.

This clonotype appeared many times. This chain joins TRBV12-3 or TRBV12-4 and TRBJ2-3; 8 nucleotides match TRBD2. The junction had 5 bases not matched to a gene; V was cut back by 1 base and J by 2 bases. The length of the CDR3 is 16 residues. The DNA of the CDR3 is TGTGCCAGCAGTTTAGGTGGCGGGGGGAACACAGATACGCAGTATTTT. Its translation is CASSLGGGGNTDTQYF.

The V call is TRBV7-2, the J call TRBJ1-2; 7 bases match TRBD1. Germline values: CDR1 SGHTA, CDR2 FQGNSA. V was pared by 5 bases and J by 3 bases, with 6 bases of the junction left unmatched. The length of the CDR3 is 14 residues. The CDR3 region is CASSPSGTDYGYTF. The DNA of the CDR3 is TGTGCCAGCAGCCCCTCGGGGACAGACTATGGCTACACCTTC.

This clonotype was seen many times. This chain connects TRBV10-3 to TRBJ1-2, with 9 positions matching TRBD1. With 2 bases clipped from V and 4 bases from J, the junction kept 8 bases outside the gene matches. Per germline, CDR1 ENHRY and CDR2 SYGVKD. This CDR3 contains 16 residues. In DNA form, the CDR3 reads TGTGCCATCAGTGAGGCTGCCTCGGACAGGGGCTATGGCTACACCTTC. Translated: CAISEAASDRGYGYTF.

This clonotype appeared many times. The chain recombines TRBV24-1 with TRBJ2-3; D perhaps matches TRBD2 (6 bases). CDR3 size: 14 residues. In germline, CDR1 is KGHDR, CDR2 SFDVKD. V lost 5 bases, J lost 6 bases, and 14 bases lay in between. DNA of the CDR3: TGTGCCACCAGTGCCGCGACTAGTTCCGATACGCAGTATTTT. Its protein is CATSAATSSDTQYF.

This clonotype was recorded many times. This chain connects TRBV5-1 to TRBJ2-5, with unresolved D. The CDR3 has 14 residues. V lost 4 bases and J lost 3, with 13 bases in between. CDR1 and CDR2 from the germline V gene are SGHRS and YFSETQ. Written as DNA, the CDR3 is TGCGCCAGCAGCACCGGGCCTAGGGAAGAGACCCAGTACTTC. It specifies CASSTGPREETQYF.

With regard to this clonotype: Germline is not matched at one junction end, which may reflect a read error. The J gene is TRBJ2-1, the V gene TRBV5-1; 16 bases map to TRBD2. Germline loops: CDR1 SGHRS, CDR2 YFSETQ. There are 14 residues in the CDR3. This chain's CDR3 is CASSPGTSGGENCF. Here the CDR3 DNA reads TGCGCCAGCAGCCCGGGGACTAGCGGGGGGGAAAATTGCTTC.

This clonotype was counted only a few times. The V call is TRBV12-3 or TRBV12-4, the J call TRBJ1-2; 9 bases are a match to TRBD1. The J segment lost 4 bases and the V segment lost 3 bases, leaving 6 bases of the junction unmatched. CDR3 length: 15 amino acids. CDR3 bases: TGTGCCAGCAGTTTTGGGACAGGGTCGCCCTATGGCTACACCTTC. Translated: CASSFGTGSPYGYTF.

This clonotype was seen only a few times. In DNA, the CDR3 is TGTGCCAGCAGCTTGGACCGGACTAGCGGTGAGCAGTTCTTC. Residues: CASSLDRTSGEQFF. The V gene is TRBV11-2, the J gene TRBJ2-1; 10 bases agree with TRBD2. V dropped 3 bases and J dropped 9; count of bases not matched to a gene: 5. The germline V gene encodes CDR1 SGHAT and CDR2 FQNNGV. The CDR3 runs to 14 residues. Using reference TRBV11-2 and TRBJ2-1 for the parts outside the CDR3, the full variable domain is EAGVAQSPRYKIIEKRQSVAFWCNPISGHATLYWYQQILGQGPKLLIQFQNNGVVDDSQLPKDRFSAERLKGVDSTLKIQPAKLEDSAVYLCASSLDRTSGEQFFGPGTRLTVL.

A few counts support this clonotype. The V and J genes are TRBV12-3 or TRBV12-4 and TRBJ2-5; D might be TRBD1 or TRBD2, each matching 5 bases. The ends were cut back, 1 base at V and 5 bases at J, with 14 bases in the middle. The CDR3 covers 15 residues. This CDR3 reads CASSLVHGTAETQYF. DNA of the CDR3: TGTGCCAGCAGTTTAGTGCACGGGACCGCCGAGACCCAGTACTTC.

This clonotype has a count of ten or more. The chain combines TRBV6-6 with TRBJ2-5, with 7 bases fitting TRBD1. The CDR3 runs 15 residues. The junction had 9 bases not matched to a gene; V was cut back by 6 bases and J by 2 bases. CDR1 and CDR2 from the germline V gene are MNHNY and SVGAGI (reference sequence). Written as DNA, the CDR3 is TGTGCCAGCAGGAAGGGTTACAGGGGTCAAGAGACCCAGTACTTC. It is translated as CASRKGYRGQETQYF.

This chain links TRBV5-1 with TRBJ1-1; TRBD1 matches 9 bases. The V gene's germline CDR1 is SGHRS and CDR2 YFSETQ. The CDR3 totals 16 residues. The ends lost 6 bases at V and 1 base at J; junction bases unmatched: 10. The CDR3 sequence: CASTRPGQGTNTEAFF. The CDR3 nucleotides read TGCGCCAGCACCAGACCGGGACAGGGAACGAACACTGAAGCTTTCTTT. The whole variable domain, remainder taken from reference TRBV5-1 and TRBJ1-1, is KAGVTQTPRYLIKTRGQQVTLSCSPISGHRSVSWYQQTPGQGLQFLFEYFSETQRNKGNFPGRFSGRQFSNSRSEMNVSTLELGDSALYLCASTRPGQGTNTEAFFGQGTRLTVV.

At least ten counts were recorded for this clonotype. V is TRBV29-1 and J is TRBJ1-2; D uncertain. This CDR3 spans 11 amino acids. CDR1 SQVTM and CDR2 ANQGSEA come from the germline V gene. Trimming left V 2 bases short and J 5 bases short, with 6 bases between. CDR3 sequence (DNA): TGCAGCGTTGAATTTCAATATGGCTACACCTTC. Translating it yields CSVEFQYGYTF.

The genes are TRBV7-2 and TRBJ2-5; tentatively, D is TRBD2 (7 bases). Germline values: CDR1 SGHTA, CDR2 FQGNSA. The V end was cut by 5 bases, the J end by 5 bases, with 15 bases between. There are 14 residues in the CDR3. In DNA, the CDR3 is TGTGCCAGCAGCCCGATGGGGGGGGCTGAGACCCAGTACTTC. Its translation: CASSPMGGAETQYF.

The V call is TRBV12-3 or TRBV12-4, the J call TRBJ1-5, with D maybe TRBD1 (5 bases). The CDR3 is made up of 15 amino acids. Trimming pared 2 bases from V and 2 bases from J, leaving 10 bases between. DNA of the CDR3: TGTGCCAGCAGTTTATCAGGGATGGGCAATCAGCCCCAGCATTTT. Its translation: CASSLSGMGNQPQHF.

This clonotype has ten or more counts. The chain joins TRBV24-1 to TRBJ2-7, with D perhaps TRBD1 (6 bases). The V end lost 0 bases, the J end lost 3 bases, and 20 bases lay between the germline ends. Germline assignment: CDR1 KGHDR and CDR2 SFDVKD. The CDR3 has 18 amino acids. The CDR3 DNA is TGTGCCACCAGTGATTTGCACGGATGGGCGGACAGAGACTACGAGCAGTACGTC. Protein product: CATSDLHGWADRDYEQYV.

At least ten counts were recorded for this clonotype. V gene TRBV5-5 combines with J gene TRBJ2-7; tentative D call: TRBD2 (6 bases). Trimming pared 3 bases from V and 0 bases from J, leaving 7 bases between. The CDR3 contains 13 residues. Germline V lookup: CDR1 SGHKS, CDR2 YYEKEE (reference sequence). CDR3 bases: TGTGCCAGCAGCTCCGGGGGCTCCTACGAGCAGTACGTC. Translating gives CASSSGGSYEQYV.